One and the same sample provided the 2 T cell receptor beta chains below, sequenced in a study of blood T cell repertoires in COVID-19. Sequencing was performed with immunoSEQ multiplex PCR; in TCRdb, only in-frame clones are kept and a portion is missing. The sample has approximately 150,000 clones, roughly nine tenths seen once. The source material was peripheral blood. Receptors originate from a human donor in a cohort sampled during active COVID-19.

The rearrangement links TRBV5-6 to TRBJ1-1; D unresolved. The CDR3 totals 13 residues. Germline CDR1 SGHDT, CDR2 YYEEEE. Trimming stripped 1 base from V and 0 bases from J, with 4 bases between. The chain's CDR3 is CASSLTVNTEAFF. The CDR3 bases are TGTGCCAGCAGCTTGACAGTGAACACTGAAGCTTTCTTT.

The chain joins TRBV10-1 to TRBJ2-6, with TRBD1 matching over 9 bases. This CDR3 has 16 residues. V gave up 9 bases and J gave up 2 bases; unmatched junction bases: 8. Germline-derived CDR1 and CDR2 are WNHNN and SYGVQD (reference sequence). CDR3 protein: CARERTGAPGANVLTF. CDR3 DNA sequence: TGCGCCAGGGAGAGGACAGGGGCGCCTGGGGCCAACGTCCTGACTTTC.